The clone carrying this TCR beta chain was found many times. Its target is not known. These data originate in a study of T cell clonality in common variable immunodeficiency. Points from the study as a whole: Shared TCRbeta clones were fewer between CVID subjects than controls. CVID patient heterogeneity limited repertoire-clinical complication correlations. CVID subjects showed higher TCRbeta clonality than healthy controls.

Equal genomic DNA amounts from CVID and control samples were sequenced. Assay used: immunoSEQ multiplex PCR; TCRdb lists only in-frame clones, some missing. The repertoire consists of 42,000 or so clones, none detected only once. Material: peripheral blood mononuclear cells. The sequence derives from a person aged 18 to 75 in good health.

CDR3 loop: CSARGHRGSENEQFF. The part of the CDR3 DNA that was read is TGCAGTGCTAGAGGGCATCGGGGGAGCGAGAATGAG. The chain has TRBV20-1 and TRBJ2-1; a weak D match, TRBD2 (6 bases). The missing CDR3 end, 3 residues past where the read stops, is filled in from the germline J gene. With 1 base removed from V and 7 bases from J, the gap between germline ends came to 17 bases. The germline gives CDR1 DFQATT, CDR2 SNEGSKA (reference sequence). The CDR3 runs 15 residues.